The T cell receptor (beta chain) under discussion was sequenced for a study of blood T cells in healthy people across ages. Study-wide results and limits: Compared with aged donors, long-lived donors showed fewer expanded clones, suggesting selection.

The authors ran a second PCR of 7 to 11 cycles using a sample-barcoded 5' primer and a J-beta primer mix. Each CDR3 protein is one row after TCRdb ran MiXCR on the 5' RACE reads. Among 650,000 to 800,000 distinct CDR3 sequences listed, roughly half were seen once. Concerning this clonotype itself: The antigen remains undetermined.

The germline V gene has CDR1 KGHSH and CDR2 LQKENI. Trimming took 3 bases from V and 15 from J, leaving 27 bases between them. The CDR3 is 16 residues long. This chain uses TRBV18 with TRBJ2-4, with D possibly being TRBD2 (5 bases). This clonotype originated in a woman of 80 years or more in good health. Sequenced material: blood. CDR3 in DNA: TGTGCCAGCTCACCGCCGGGTATCACTAGATCCGGCGAGCTGTACTTC. Translating gives CASSPPGITRSGELYF.